This T cell receptor (beta chain) is drawn from a study of cytomegalovirus exposure and HLA in healthy donors. Study-wide points: Exclusion applied to some V segments, including TRBV6-2 and TRBV6-3, as they were indistinguishable. In a later analysis, TCR beta V- and J-gene trimming showed a link to a missense DCLRE1C variant.

Concerning this clone: As yet, its antigen is unknown.

This PCR relied on a set of 60 Vbeta primers and 13 Jbeta primers. Original processing notes: Counted up in a later analysis, unique TCR beta chains came to approximately 77 million, with around 11 million shared. Data came from immunoSEQ multiplex PCR; TCRdb stores just in-frame clones and leaves some out. V and J calls and clone size are those listed in that table; D and trimming were worked out from the DNA. Found here are hundreds of thousands of clones, 70% to 90% of them singletons; the top ten hold 2.9%. Germline CDR1 reads SGHTA; CDR2 reads FQGTGA. This CDR3 is 15 amino acids long. V was cut by 1 base and J by 7 bases, with 11 bases left in between.

Sample: PBMCs. The J gene is TRBJ1-6, the V gene TRBV7-3; D gene unclear. This TCR derives from a young man in good health and CMV-seronegative. Written as DNA, the CDR3 is TGTGCCAGCAGCTTAATGGGCTCCAAAAATTCACCCCTCCACTTT. Amino acids: CASSLMGSKNSPLHF. Filled out from reference TRBV7-3 and TRBJ1-6, the complete variable domain reads GAGVSQTPSNKVTEKGKYVELRCDPISGHTALYWYRQSLGQGPEFLIYFQGTGAADDSGLPNDRFFAVRPEGSVSTLKIQRTERGDSAVYLCASSLMGSKNSPLHFGNGTRLTVT.